This note documents a single T cell receptor (beta chain) sequence. Its antigen is not identified. Profiled with immunoSEQ multiplex PCR; TCRdb holds only in-frame clones, not every one. The top ten clones hold around 3.7% of a sample with 130,000 to 150,000 clones, just over 90% of them seen once. This sample was taken from a study of T cell responses to AZD1222 COVID-19 vaccine. Study-wide background: The analysis combined second doses at about 4 or about 12 weeks.

Study findings and constraints: Among vaccine-associated CD4 TCRs, coverage spanned spike, with dominance at 160-218 and 743-854. Donors skewed white British and female; clonal diversity was possibly underestimated. Spike-specific TCRs gained breadth and depth after people received two AZD1222 doses.

The trim removed 1 base at V and 6 bases at J, leaving 6 bases unmatched. The germline gives CDR1 MNHEY, CDR2 SMNVEV (reference sequence). This CDR3 has 15 residues. This sequence was found in an adult in good health. This chain joins TRBV27 and TRBJ2-1; 7 positions agree with TRBD2. Sample: peripheral blood, taken on day 0 of AZD1222 vaccination. In DNA form, the CDR3 reads TGTGCCAGCAGTTTATGGAGCGGGGTGGGCAATGAGCAGTTCTTC. Translated, it gives CASSLWSGVGNEQFF.